These 22 T cell receptor beta chains originate from one sample sequenced in a study of siplizumab effects on memory and regulatory T cells (dated by TCRdb to the late 2010s). The protocol used for the library was the immunoSEQ multiplex PCR assay. In TCRdb, the immuneACCESS table is reduced to in-frame sequences with V and J assigned. These tables do not hold every clone; where another copy was compared, an unresolved V gene accounts for under half, and the others remain unexplained. This sample gives about 87,000 clones in total; around 90% of them show up just once. Jointly, the top ten make up more than 1.5% of the sample. The sample comprised Tregs sorted from blood. The receptors originated from a human donor in good health.

The chain uses TRBV11-3 and TRBJ1-1; D is ambiguous. V shed 6 bases and J shed 5 bases, with 13 bases lying between them. The germline CDR1 and CDR2 sequences are SGHNT and YENEEA. The CDR3 has 13 residues. The CDR3 loop is CASRVAGSTEAFF. The CDR3 nucleotides are TGTGCCAGCAGGGTAGCGGGTAGTACTGAAGCTTTCTTT.

V and J are TRBV7-7 and TRBJ2-3, with 7 bases fitting TRBD2. In germline, CDR1 is SSHAT, CDR2 FNYEAQ (reference sequence). The length of the CDR3 is 14 residues. V shed 1 base, J shed 4 bases, and the junction held 2 bases outside the gene matches. The CDR3 coding sequence is TGTGCCAGCAGCTTAGAAGCGGGGTCAGATACGCAGTATTTT. Residues: CASSLEAGSDTQYF.

The V call is TRBV18, the J call TRBJ1-5; D uncertain. Germline assignment: CDR1 KGHSH and CDR2 LQKENI. The V end lost 3 bases, the J end lost 2 bases, and 14 bases lay between the germline ends. The CDR3 is 16 residues long. CDR3 protein: CASSPKAGKGNQPQHF. As DNA, the CDR3 is TGTGCCAGCTCACCTAAGGCCGGGAAGGGCAATCAGCCCCAGCATTTT.

The J gene is TRBJ2-7, the V gene TRBV11-2; no clear D. Germline V gives CDR1 SGHAT, CDR2 FQNNGV. The CDR3 is made up of 15 amino acids. V was pared by 1 base and J by 2 bases, with 12 bases between. The CDR3, as DNA: TGTGCCAGCAGCTTAGTTGGACGGCTTGCCTACGAGCAGTACTTC. This gives the protein CASSLVGRLAYEQYF.

The table lists this clone with a few counts. The J gene is TRBJ2-1, the V gene TRBV19, with TRBD2 matching 8 bases. V was pared by 2 bases and J by 0 bases, with 3 bases of the junction left unmatched. The CDR3 consists of 16 residues. Germline V gene data show CDR1 as LNHDA and CDR2 as SQIVND (reference sequence). Here the CDR3 DNA reads TGTGCCAGTAGTATATTAGCGGGGAGCTCCTACAATGAGCAGTTCTTC. It specifies CASSILAGSSYNEQFF.

V gene TRBV30 combines with J gene TRBJ2-3, with D possibly called TRBD1 or TRBD2 (6 bases each). The CDR3 is made up of 11 amino acids. Germline V gene sequence: CDR1 GTSNPN, CDR2 SVGIG (reference sequence). This CDR3 is CARGDPGGQYF. The CDR3, as DNA: TGTGCGAGGGGGGACCCCGGGGGGCAGTATTTT.

The chain couples TRBV10-3 to TRBJ1-2, with 9 bases aligning to TRBD1. This CDR3 is built from 13 residues. The V and J ends lost 6 bases and 4 bases, in that order; junction bases with no gene match: 3. The germline gives CDR1 ENHRY, CDR2 SYGVKD. This chain's CDR3 is CAIRSTGGYGYTF. Written as DNA, the CDR3 is TGTGCCATCAGATCGACAGGGGGCTATGGCTACACCTTC.

The chain couples TRBV30 to TRBJ2-7; 7 bases line up with TRBD2. The length of the CDR3 is 13 residues. Germline loops: CDR1 GTSNPN, CDR2 SVGIG (reference sequence). V gave up 5 bases and J gave up 2 bases; unmatched junction bases: 6. CDR3 DNA: TGTGCCTGGGCGCGGGCGGGGGCCTACGAGCAGTACTTC. Amino acid sequence: CAWARAGAYEQYF.

The chain links TRBV7-9 to TRBJ2-4; weak D call: TRBD1 (6 bases). The germline V and J ends were trimmed by 2 bases and 6 bases, with 14 bases remaining between them. The CDR3 has 15 amino acids. The germline V gene encodes CDR1 SEHNR and CDR2 FQNEAQ (reference sequence). The CDR3, as DNA: TGTGCCAGCAGCTTATTGACAGGCGACCTAAACATTCAGTACTTC. This codes for CASSLLTGDLNIQYF.

The J gene is TRBJ1-2, the V gene TRBV19; D is perhaps TRBD1 (5 bases). The CDR3 sequence is 15 residues long. Germline CDR1 reads LNHDA; CDR2 reads SQIVND (reference sequence). Trimming took off 5 bases at V and 2 bases at J, with 15 bases between the two ends. CDR3 in amino acids: CASSGGNSYNYGYTF. The CDR3 region has the DNA TGTGCCAGTAGTGGGGGAAACAGTTACAACTATGGCTACACCTTC.

The gene calls are TRBV7-2 and TRBJ2-3, with TRBD2 as a possible D gene (6 bases). Germline V gene data show CDR1 as SGHTA and CDR2 as FQGNSA. Trimming removed 5 bases at V and 5 bases at J, with 14 bases between. The CDR3 is 14 residues long. The DNA for the CDR3 is TGTGCCAGCAGCAGATCTAGGGGAGGAGATACGCAGTATTTT. Translating gives CASSRSRGGDTQYF.

This clone has just one count. This chain uses TRBV6-4 with TRBJ2-1, with TRBD2 identical over 10 bases. The CDR3 extends over 16 amino acids. The ends lost 4 bases at V and 6 bases at J; junction bases unmatched: 9. The germline V gene encodes CDR1 MRHNA and CDR2 SNTAGT. CDR3 in amino acids: CASSVLSGGAGNEQFF. The CDR3, as DNA: TGTGCCAGCAGTGTTCTGAGCGGGGGGGCTGGCAATGAGCAGTTCTTC.

The chain combines TRBV5-1 with TRBJ2-6, with a tentative D call TRBD2 (6 bases). The CDR3 runs 16 residues. The germline CDR1 and CDR2 sequences are SGHRS and YFSETQ. V was shortened by 2 bases and J by 2 bases, with 11 bases between the two germline ends. The CDR3 nucleotides read TGCGCCAGCAGCTTTGGGGGGTCGGCTGGGGCCAACGTCCTGACTTTC. The encoded protein is CASSFGGSAGANVLTF.

The genes are TRBV27 and TRBJ1-6; 8 bases align to TRBD1. The CDR3 extends over 15 amino acids. The germline V gene has CDR1 MNHEY and CDR2 SMNVEV (reference sequence). The V gene end was trimmed by 5 bases and the J gene end by 7 bases; junction bases not matched to a gene: 7. The DNA for the CDR3 is TGTGCCAGCAGTCCACGGACAGGGCGAAATTCACCCCTCCACTTT. Translated: CASSPRTGRNSPLHF.

The CDR3 DNA is TGTGCCAGCAGCCAACAACTAGCGGGGGGTGGTGAGACCCAGTACTTC. It codes for CASSQQLAGGGETQYF. This chain joins TRBV14 and TRBJ2-5; TRBD2 agrees at 12 bases. Per germline, CDR1 SGHDN and CDR2 FVKESK. V shed 2 bases, J shed 5 bases, and the junction held 6 bases outside the gene matches. This CDR3 region has 16 residues. The whole variable domain, filled in from reference TRBV14 and TRBJ2-5, reads EAGVTQFPSHSVIEKGQTVTLRCDPISGHDNLYWYRRVMGKEIKFLLHFVKESKQDESGMPNNRFLAERTGGTYSTLKVQPAELEDSGVYFCASSQQLAGGGETQYFGPGTRLLVL.

V gene TRBV5-1 combines with J gene TRBJ2-7; 9 nucleotides match TRBD2. The CDR3 runs to 15 residues. The trim removed 0 bases at V and 5 bases at J, leaving 6 bases unmatched. Germline loops: CDR1 SGHRS, CDR2 YFSETQ. DNA of the CDR3: TGCGCCAGCAGCTTGGGCGGGGGGGGCCCCCACGAGCAGTACTTC. This gives the protein CASSLGGGGPHEQYF. The variable domain in full, completed from reference TRBV5-1 and TRBJ2-7, reads KAGVTQTPRYLIKTRGQQVTLSCSPISGHRSVSWYQQTPGQGLQFLFEYFSETQRNKGNFPGRFSGRQFSNSRSEMNVSTLELGDSALYLCASSLGGGGPHEQYFGPGTRLTVT.

This chain connects TRBV15 to TRBJ1-2, with D maybe TRBD1 (5 bases). V was clipped by 2 bases and J by 6 bases, with 10 bases between them. CDR3 length: 13 amino acids. CDR1 and CDR2 from the germline V gene are LNHNV and YYDKDF (reference sequence). CDR3 residues: CATSRIGGNGYTF. The CDR3 DNA follows: TGTGCCACCAGCAGAATTGGGGGGAATGGCTACACCTTC. The full variable domain, its missing parts supplied by reference TRBV15 and TRBJ1-2, is DAMVIQNPRYQVTQFGKPVTLSCSQTLNHNVMYWYQQKSSQAPKLLFHYYDKDFNNEADTPDNFQSRRPNTSFCFLDIRSPGLGDTAMYLCATSRIGGNGYTFGSGTRLTVV.

V usage is TRBV7-9 and J usage is TRBJ1-1; 8 bases fit TRBD1. With 3 bases clipped from V and 1 base from J, the junction kept 1 base outside the gene matches. Germline CDR1 reads SEHNR; CDR2 reads FQNEAQ (reference sequence). This CDR3 has 14 residues. CDR3 in DNA: TGTGCCAGCAGCTTTACAGGGGGGAACACTGAAGCTTTCTTT. It translates to CASSFTGGNTEAFF.

The chain uses TRBV7-9 and TRBJ1-1; D gene ambiguous. Germline V gene lookup returns CDR1 SEHNR and CDR2 FQNEAQ (reference sequence). V was pared by 5 bases and J by 2 bases, with 6 bases between. The CDR3 contains 12 residues. The chain's CDR3 is CASSPHNTEAFF. DNA for the CDR3: TGTGCCAGCAGCCCCCATAACACTGAAGCTTTCTTT.

The V gene is TRBV7-2, the J gene TRBJ1-1, with 7 positions matching TRBD1. V shed 5 bases, J shed 4 bases, and the junction held 4 bases outside the gene matches. Per the germline V gene, CDR1 is SGHTA and CDR2 is FQGNSA. The CDR3 has 13 residues. The CDR3 DNA follows: TGTGCCAGCAGCCCTCAGGGGGGCACTGAAGCTTTCTTT. Translating gives CASSPQGGTEAFF.

This sequence joins TRBV6-6 and TRBJ1-4; 9 bases are shared with TRBD1. Germline values: CDR1 MNHNY, CDR2 SVGAGI (reference sequence). V shed 5 bases, J shed 8 bases, and the junction held 9 bases outside the gene matches. The CDR3 contains 15 residues. The chain's CDR3 is CASSGTGKWGEKLFF. CDR3 nucleotides: TGTGCCAGCAGTGGGACAGGGAAGTGGGGAGAAAAACTGTTTTTT.

The chain employs TRBV5-1 and TRBJ2-2; D perhaps matches TRBD2 (5 bases). Germline-derived CDR1 and CDR2 are SGHRS and YFSETQ. This CDR3 spans 15 amino acids. V lost 2 bases and J 5 bases, leaving 13 bases between the germline ends. The CDR3 nucleotides are TGCGCCAGCAGCTTTGGGAGCGGCGGAACCGGGGAGCTGTTTTTT. This translates into CASSFGSGGTGELFF.